These T cell receptor beta chains were read from a single sample in a study of cytomegalovirus exposure and HLA in healthy donors. Data came from immunoSEQ multiplex PCR; TCRdb stores just in-frame clones and leaves some out. The data contain under 200,000 clones, roughly 90% of them singletons. The sequenced material came from PBMCs. The source of these receptors is a woman younger than 45 in good health and CMV-seronegative. The CDR3 runs from the conserved cysteine through the conserved F or W. A D gene is named only where the DNA matches it firmly. Rows may omit the clone size; those that give it use once, few, many or a size class.

J | size | V | D | DNA | CDR3
TRBJ1-5 | . | TRBV6-1 | . | TGTGCCACCACATACTCTAATCAGCCCCAGCATTTT | CATTYSNQPQHF
TRBJ1-2 | . | TRBV29-1 | . | TGCAGCGTTGGGGGGGGCGAGGGTAACTATGGCTACACCTTC | CSVGGGEGNYGYTF
TRBJ2-2 | once | TRBV25-1 | . | TGTGCCTCACGTAAGGGGGGGAACACCGGGGAGCTGTTTTTT | CASRKGGNTGELFF
TRBJ2-1 | . | TRBV6-1 | TRBD2 | TGTGCCAGCAGTGTTTTTACTAGCGGAAACAATGAGCAGTTCTTC | CASSVFTSGNNEQFF
TRBJ2-7 | . | TRBV10-3 | TRBD2 | TGTGCCACCAAAGGACTAGCGGAATCCTACGAGCAGTACTTC | CATKGLAESYEQYF
TRBJ2-1 | . | TRBV28 | TRBD1 | TGTGCCAGCCTCGCTCCGGGACAGGCCGAATATGAGCAGTTCTTC | CASLAPGQAEYEQFF
TRBJ2-7 | . | TRBV7-2 | . | TGTGCCAGCAGCTTAGAGTGGGACCGAGCCTACGAGCAGTACTTC | CASSLEWDRAYEQYF
TRBJ2-3 | . | TRBV30 | TRBD2 | TGTGCCTGGTCGACTGGACTAGCGGGAGGGGATTTCACAGATACGCAGTATTTT | CAWSTGLAGGDFTDTQYF
TRBJ2-2 | . | TRBV27 | TRBD2 | TGTGCCACCAAAGCGGGAGGTTCCGGGGAGCTGTTTTTT | CATKAGGSGELFF
TRBJ2-7 | . | TRBV6-6 | . | TGTGCCAGCAGTTACCAAAAGGGCGAGCAGTACTTC | CASSYQKGEQYF
TRBJ2-2 | . | TRBV6-6 | . | TGTGCCAGCAGTTATGGGCTAGTGAACACCGGGGAGCTGTTTTTT | CASSYGLVNTGELFF
TRBJ1-5 | . | TRBV6-1 | . | TGTGCCAGCAGTGAATTTGAGGGGTGGTATGATCTTGGTCAGCCCCAGCATTTT | CASSEFEGWYDLGQPQHF
TRBJ2-7 | . | TRBV27 | . | TGTGCCAGCAGATACCGGGACGCTTATTACTACGAGCAGTACTTC | CASRYRDAYYYEQYF
TRBJ1-3 | . | TRBV7-8 | . | TGTGCCAGCAGCTTATCCGGAAACACCATATATTTT | CASSLSGNTIYF
TRBJ1-4 | . | TRBV19 | . | TGTGCCAGTCAGGGCCACCGTTATGAAAAACTGTTTTTT | CASQGHRYEKLFF
TRBJ2-7 | . | TRBV11-2 | . | TGTGCCAGCAGCCCCGGTAGGGGTCCCTACGAGCAGTACTTC | CASSPGRGPYEQYF
TRBJ2-7 | . | TRBV10-3 | TRBD2 | TGTGCCATCAGTGATGGTGGGAGGGCCGAAGTGCAGTACTTC | CAISDGGRAEVQYF
TRBJ1-5 | medium-sized | TRBV19 | . | TGTGCCAGTAGTATTTTGGGGCAGTTGAAGGATCAGCCCCAGCATTTT | CASSILGQLKDQPQHF
TRBJ2-4 | . | TRBV7-2 | . | TGTGCCAGCAGCCCCACCAAAAACATTCAGTACTTC | CASSPTKNIQYF
TRBJ1-4 | . | TRBV9 | . | TGTGCCAGCAGCGTAGGCGGGCCGGGCGAAAAACTGTTTTTT | CASSVGGPGEKLFF
TRBJ2-3 | . | TRBV10-1 | TRBD2 | TGCGCCAGCAGTGAACCGGGACTAGCGGGGGACCGCGGGATTACAGATACGCAGTATTTT | CASSEPGLAGDRGITDTQYF
TRBJ2-1 | . | TRBV2 | . | TGTGCCAGCAGTGAAGCGATCGTAGCAGGTAATGAGCAGTTCTTC | CASSEAIVAGNEQFF
TRBJ2-2 | once | TRBV29-1 | TRBD2 | TGCAGCGTACCCAGCGGGAGAGGGACCGGGGAGCTGTTTTTT | CSVPSGRGTGELFF
TRBJ2-2 | few | TRBV5-1 | TRBD2 | TGCGCCAGCAGCAGGGGACTAAACACCGGGGAGCTGTTTTTT | CASSRGLNTGELFF
TRBJ2-7 | . | TRBV18 | TRBD1 | TGTGCCAGCTCCGGGACAGGTGGTTTGGGCGAGCAGTACTTC | CASSGTGGLGEQYF
TRBJ1-5 | once | TRBV28 | . | TGTGCCAGCAGTTTAGGCAGAGCCCGACAGCCCCAGCATTTT | CASSLGRARQPQHF
TRBJ2-7 | . | TRBV27 | TRBD2 | TGTGCCAGCAGAACGAAGCGGGACTCCTACGAGCAGTACTTC | CASRTKRDSYEQYF
TRBJ2-7 | . | TRBV27 | TRBD1 | TGTGCCAGCAGTTTCACCGGGACAGGAACCTACGAGCAGTACTTC | CASSFTGTGTYEQYF
TRBJ2-7 | . | TRBV9 | TRBD1 | TGTGCCAGCAGCGTAAGTAGTAATCAGGGGGTCGAGCAGTACTTC | CASSVSSNQGVEQYF
TRBJ2-1 | . | TRBV7-8 | . | TGTGCCAGCAGCCCACGACAGACTACTGAGCAGTTCTTC | CASSPRQTTEQFF
TRBJ2-1 | . | TRBV7-2 | TRBD2 | TGTGCCAGCAGAGGAGGCCCTAGCGGGACCAATGAGCAGTTCTTC | CASRGGPSGTNEQFF
TRBJ1-2 | . | TRBV7-8 | . | TGTGCCAGCAGCCGGGACTCTCGAACCTATGGCTACACCTTC | CASSRDSRTYGYTF
TRBJ1-2 | . | TRBV29-1 | . | TGCAGCGGAGGGGGGCACAACTATGGCTACACCTTC | CSGGGHNYGYTF
TRBJ1-2 | once | TRBV11-2 | . | TGTGCCAGCAGCGGGGCCGCGTATGGCTACACCTTC | CASSGAAYGYTF
TRBJ2-7 | . | TRBV7-9 | TRBD2 | TGTGCCAGCAGCGATAGAGGCGGGGGATCATACGAGCAGTACTTC | CASSDRGGGSYEQYF
TRBJ1-2 | . | TRBV18 | TRBD1 | TGTGCCAGCTCAAATACAGGGGATGGCTACACCTTC | CASSNTGDGYTF
TRBJ2-1 | . | TRBV27 | TRBD2 | TGTGCCAGCAGTTTAGTAGCGGGACACTACAATGAGCAGTTCTTC | CASSLVAGHYNEQFF
TRBJ1-1 | few | TRBV13 | TRBD1 | TGTGCCAGCAGCAGAGGAACAGGGGTAACTGAAGCTTTCTTT | CASSRGTGVTEAFF
TRBJ1-6 | . | TRBV4-1 | TRBD1 | TGCGCCAGCAGCCAAGATTATCGGGACAGCTATAATTCACCCCTCCACTTT | CASSQDYRDSYNSPLHF
TRBJ2-3 | . | TRBV4-1 | TRBD2 | TGCGCCAGCAGCCAAGAAAGACTAGCGGGGGGGGCAGATACGCAGTATTTT | CASSQERLAGGADTQYF
TRBJ2-6 | . | TRBV27 | . | TGTGCCAGCAGTTTCAGGAGTACCGCTGGGGCCAACGTCCTGACTTTC | CASSFRSTAGANVLTF
TRBJ2-4 | . | TRBV6-7 | . | TGTGCCAGAAACCCGGACAGTAACATTCAGTACTTC | CARNPDSNIQYF